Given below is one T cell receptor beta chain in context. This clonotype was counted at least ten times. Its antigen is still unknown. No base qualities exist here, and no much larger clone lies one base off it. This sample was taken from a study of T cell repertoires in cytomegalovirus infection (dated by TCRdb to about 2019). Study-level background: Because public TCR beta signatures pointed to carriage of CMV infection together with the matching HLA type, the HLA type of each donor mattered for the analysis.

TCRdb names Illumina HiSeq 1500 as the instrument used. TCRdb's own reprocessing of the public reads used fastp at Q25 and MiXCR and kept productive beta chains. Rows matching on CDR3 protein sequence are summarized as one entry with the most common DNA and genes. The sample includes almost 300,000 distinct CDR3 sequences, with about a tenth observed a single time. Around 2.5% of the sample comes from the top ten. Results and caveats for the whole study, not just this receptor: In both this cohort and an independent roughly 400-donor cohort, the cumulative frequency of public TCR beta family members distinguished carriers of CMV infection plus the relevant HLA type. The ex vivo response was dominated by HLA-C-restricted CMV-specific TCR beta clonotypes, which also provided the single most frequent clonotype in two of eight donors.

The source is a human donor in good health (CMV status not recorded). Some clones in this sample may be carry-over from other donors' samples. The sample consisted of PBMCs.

The CDR3 amino acid sequence is: CATSTSQDGFFGYTF. The sequence in DNA is TGTGCCACCAGCACATCCCAGGACGGATTTTTCGGCTACACCTTC. This chain is built from TRBV15 and TRBJ1-2; no confident D gene assignment can be made. From cysteine to phenylalanine, the CDR3 is 15 amino acids long. The read is trimmed to its CDR3 DNA, 45 bases read in frame from base 1. Trimming costs V 4 bases and J 8 bases, and their ends lie 20 bases apart. Sequences LNHNV (CDR1) and YYDKDF (CDR2) are obtained from the germline V gene (reference sequence).